This T cell receptor beta chain was captured by sequencing in a study of T cells in Graves' hyperthyroidism and ophthalmopathy. Amplification of TCR beta CDR3 regions was performed using RNA transcripts as template. The study used the HTBI primer set for a first-round RT-PCR of the TCR CDR3. In TCRdb, the multiplex PCR reads were re-called with MiXCR into one record per CDR3 protein. The table lists some 510,000 distinct CDR3 sequences, less than 25% of them singletons. Of note for this clonotype: Antigen: not known.

After removal of 7 bases from V and 4 bases from J, the junction contained 6 bases not matched to a gene. The CDR3 runs 13 residues. Graves' hyperthyroidism without ophthalmopathy progression within 18 months was termed stable. Not enrolled were patients with uncontrolled infection, other autoimmune disease, pregnancy or lactation. Source material for PBMCs was about 10 ml fresh peripheral blood. Whole-study results and caveats: Most expanded thyroid clonotypes above 0.001 also appeared in blood.

Sequenced input: blood. The clonotype was recovered from a man younger than 35 with Graves' hyperthyroidism. J is TRBJ1-1 and V is TRBV12-3 or TRBV12-4, with 7 bases matching TRBD1. The CDR3 here is CASIFSGGTEAFF. The CDR3 region has the DNA TGTGCCAGCATCTTCTCAGGGGGCACTGAAGCTTTCTTT.